This record covers a single TCR beta chain. Its antigen remains unidentified. Other DNA sequences in the sample encode the same CDR3. The sample belongs to a study of OX40 agonist ivuxolimab in advanced cancers. Study information: The dose of intravenous ivuxolimab that patients received every 2 weeks ranged from 0.01 to 10 mg/kg. Prior anti-PD-1, anti-PD-L1 or anti-CTLA-4 therapy was allowed; approximately 40% had some.

The germline V and J ends were trimmed by 6 bases and 0 bases, with 9 bases remaining between them. The germline gives CDR1 KGHSH, CDR2 LQKENI. This CDR3 has 14 residues. Regarding the study as a whole: Fewer expanded clones were found on average in CD4+ than in CD8+ T cells.

Data came from immunoSEQ multiplex PCR; TCRdb stores just in-frame clones and leaves some out. The sample includes about 110,000 clones, approximately 90% of them seen just once. The origin of this receptor is an adult with an advanced solid tumor such as melanoma, head and neck, liver or kidney cancer. The chain recombines TRBV18 with TRBJ1-3; D gene uncertain. Sequencing was performed on CD4+ or CD8+ T cells sorted from blood, taken in a trial of the OX40 agonist ivuxolimab. CDR3 protein: CASSPQNSGNTIYF. CDR3 sequence (DNA): TGTGCCAGCTCTCCCCAGAACTCTGGAAACACCATATATTTT.